What follows are 24 T cell receptor beta chains derived from one specimen sequenced in a study of OX40 agonist ivuxolimab in advanced cancers. TCRdb's copy holds only in-frame clones and misses some; the assay was immunoSEQ multiplex PCR. The table shows about 100,000 clones, with less than 90% occurring only once. Sequencing used CD4+ or CD8+ T cells sorted from blood, obtained in a trial of the OX40 agonist ivuxolimab. The receptors here all came from an adult with an advanced solid tumor such as melanoma, head and neck, liver or kidney cancer.

V is TRBV7-2 and J is TRBJ2-5, with a possible D match to TRBD2 (6 bases). Germline assignment: CDR1 SGHTA and CDR2 FQGNSA. The CDR3 runs to 13 residues. Trimming stripped 4 bases from V and 4 bases from J, with 10 bases between. CDR3 sequence: CASSYGTAETQYF. In DNA form, the CDR3 reads TGTGCCAGCAGCTACGGGACTGCAGAGACCCAGTACTTC.

The V and J genes are TRBV7-8 and TRBJ2-6; no firm D call. Trimming left V 1 base short and J 0 bases short, with 4 bases between. The V gene's germline CDR1 is SGHVS and CDR2 FQNEAQ. This CDR3 is built from 15 residues. CDR3 protein: CASSLVSSGANVLTF. CDR3 coding DNA: TGTGCCAGCAGCTTAGTGTCCTCTGGGGCCAACGTCCTGACTTTC.

The gene calls are TRBV5-4 and TRBJ2-3; D call uncertain. Germline CDR1 is SGHNT and CDR2 is YYREEE (reference sequence). V was cut by 3 bases and J by 2 bases, with 7 bases left in between. The CDR3 runs 13 residues. The CDR3 DNA sequence: TGTGCCAGCAGCTGGGCAAACACAGATACGCAGTATTTT. It encodes CASSWANTDTQYF.

V is TRBV14 and J is TRBJ2-1; 9 bases are shared with TRBD2. This CDR3 comprises 16 residues. CDR1 and CDR2 from the germline V gene are SGHDN and FVKESK. Losses at the gene ends were 2 bases for V and 3 bases for J; bases not matched to a gene: 5. The CDR3 region is CASSQRRGGSYNEQFF. The CDR3 coding sequence is TGTGCCAGCAGCCAAAGGCGGGGGGGAAGCTACAATGAGCAGTTCTTC. Filled out from reference TRBV14 and TRBJ2-1, the complete variable domain reads EAGVTQFPSHSVIEKGQTVTLRCDPISGHDNLYWYRRVMGKEIKFLLHFVKESKQDESGMPNNRFLAERTGGTYSTLKVQPAELEDSGVYFCASSQRRGGSYNEQFFGPGTRLTVL.

The sample holds a few counts of this clone. The J gene is TRBJ2-7, the V gene TRBV10-2, with a possible D match to TRBD2 (6 bases). Germline assignment: CDR1 WSHSY and CDR2 SAAADI. This CDR3 region has 14 residues. V lost 5 bases and J 0 bases, leaving 11 bases between the germline ends. CDR3 bases: TGCGCCAGCAGTCGCACCGGGAGCTCCTACGAGCAGTACTTC. Translating gives CASSRTGSSYEQYF.

The chain recombines TRBV6-4 with TRBJ1-2; a weak D match, TRBD1 (5 bases). V dropped 0 bases and J dropped 8 bases, with 10 bases sitting between them. The CDR3 totals 13 residues. CDR1 is MRHNA and CDR2 is SNTAGT in the germline V gene. The CDR3 region has the DNA TGTGCCAGCAGTGACTCAGGGGCTGGAGGCTACACCTTC. Its protein is CASSDSGAGGYTF.

This sequence joins TRBV7-9 and TRBJ1-4; 11 bases are a match to TRBD1. Per the germline V gene, CDR1 is SEHNR and CDR2 is FQNEAQ (reference sequence). The V and J ends lost 3 bases and 9 bases, in that order; junction bases with no gene match: 12. This CDR3 has 17 amino acids. Here the CDR3 DNA reads TGTGCCAGCAGCTTTTCCTTACCCGGGACAGGGGGACAAAAACTGTTTTTT. The encoded protein is CASSFSLPGTGGQKLFF.

The chain recombines TRBV6-1 with TRBJ1-5, with D perhaps matching TRBD1 (6 bases). V gave up 8 bases and J gave up 6 bases, with 14 bases separating them. The CDR3 length is 13 residues. Germline CDR1 MNHNS, CDR2 SASEGT. The DNA for the CDR3 is TGTGCCAGCGAAACAGGGTGGCGTCAGCCCCAGCATTTT. Protein: CASETGWRQPQHF.

V usage is TRBV4-1 and J usage is TRBJ1-2, with 7 nucleotides matching TRBD1. Germline V gene sequence: CDR1 MGHRA, CDR2 YSYEKL. V gave up 4 bases and J gave up 7 bases; unmatched junction bases: 12. This CDR3 contains 15 residues. CDR3 sequence: CASSRRQGARGGYTF. The CDR3 nucleotides read TGCGCCAGCAGCCGACGACAGGGAGCCCGGGGTGGCTACACCTTC.

The rearrangement joins TRBV19 to TRBJ2-6; D not certain. Germline lookup yields CDR1 LNHDA and CDR2 SQIVND (reference sequence). The V gene lost 11 bases and the J gene lost 0 bases, with 11 bases spanning the gap. The CDR3 contains 14 residues. For the CDR3, the DNA is TGTGCCGTCCGACTCAGCTCTGGGGCCAACGTCCTGACTTTC. It yields the protein CAVRLSSGANVLTF.

The chain carries TRBV18 and TRBJ2-2, with D hard to call. Germline CDR1 KGHSH, CDR2 LQKENI. The CDR3 has 12 amino acids. The V end lost 0 bases, the J end lost 6 bases, and 2 bases lay between the germline ends. The DNA of the CDR3 is TGTGCCAGCTCACCACCGCCCGGGGAGCTGTTTTTT. The encoded protein is CASSPPPGELFF.

V gene TRBV11-3 combines with J gene TRBJ1-6; 7 bases map to TRBD1. The V gene's germline CDR1 is SGHNT and CDR2 YENEEA. The CDR3 sequence is 16 residues long. V gave up 2 bases and J gave up 6 bases; unmatched junction bases: 7. The CDR3 DNA follows: TGTGCCAGCAGCTTAATGAGGGGGCTTAGTAATTCACCCCTCCACTTT. Protein: CASSLMRGLSNSPLHF.

The chain combines TRBV4-1 with TRBJ1-1; D gene uncertain. Trimming shortened V by 0 bases and J by 3 bases, and 14 bases separated the two germline ends. Per the germline V gene, CDR1 is MGHRA and CDR2 is YSYEKL. The CDR3 loop spans 16 amino acids. In DNA, the CDR3 is TGCGCCAGCAGCCAAGAAGGAGGGTTTGGGGACACTGAAGCTTTCTTT. It codes for CASSQEGGFGDTEAFF.

The J gene is TRBJ1-5, the V gene TRBV6-1; D remains unclear. The germline V gene encodes CDR1 MNHNS and CDR2 SASEGT. V dropped 2 bases and J dropped 0 bases, with 14 bases sitting between them. The CDR3 has 17 amino acids. CDR3 in DNA: TGTGCCAGCAGTGAAAACCCGACACTTTATAGCAATCAGCCCCAGCATTTT. Amino acid sequence: CASSENPTLYSNQPQHF.

The V gene is TRBV5-1, the J gene TRBJ2-7; perhaps TRBD2 as D (6 bases). Trimming pared 2 bases from V and 5 bases from J, leaving 14 bases between. Germline lookup yields CDR1 SGHRS and CDR2 YFSETQ. CDR3 length: 14 amino acids. In DNA, the CDR3 is TGCGCCAGCAGCTTAAACACCGCGGGAAACGAGCAGTACTTC. It is translated as CASSLNTAGNEQYF.

This clone was observed a few times. The chain has TRBV7-2 and TRBJ1-5, with D possibly being TRBD1 (6 bases). With 5 bases removed from V and 7 bases from J, the gap between germline ends came to 12 bases. Germline-derived CDR1 and CDR2 are SGHTA and FQGNSA. The CDR3 extends over 13 amino acids. CDR3 bases: TGTGCCAGCAGCCAGGGGAGGGACCAGCCCCAGCATTTT. Its translation is CASSQGRDQPQHF.

The chain couples TRBV4-3 to TRBJ2-3; 7 bases are a match to TRBD2. CDR3 length: 16 residues. The germline V gene has CDR1 LGHNA and CDR2 YSLEER. The J segment lost 2 bases and the V segment lost 1 base, leaving 6 bases of the junction unmatched. This CDR3 reads CASSQGASGYTDTQYF. DNA of the CDR3: TGCGCCAGCAGCCAAGGAGCTAGCGGATACACAGATACGCAGTATTTT.

This sequence joins TRBV18 and TRBJ1-3; 7 bases are shared with TRBD1. The CDR3 contains 14 residues. The germline CDR1 and CDR2 sequences are KGHSH and LQKENI. After removal of 6 bases from V and 3 bases from J, the junction contained 5 bases not matched to a gene. CDR3 sequence (DNA): TGTGCCAGCTCCCAAGACAGGGTTGGAAACACCATATATTTT. It translates to CASSQDRVGNTIYF.

This clone showed up just a few times. The chain has TRBV30 and TRBJ2-7, with a weak D call TRBD2 (7 bases). This CDR3 is 15 amino acids long. Trimming took off 1 base at V and 6 bases at J, with 19 bases between the two ends. Per germline, CDR1 GTSNPN and CDR2 SVGIG (reference sequence). The CDR3 reads CAWSGRGAAGLEQYF. As DNA, the CDR3 is TGTGCCTGGAGTGGCCGGGGGGCGGCAGGGCTCGAGCAGTACTTC.

The chain employs TRBV6-1 and TRBJ1-2; D possibly corresponds to TRBD1 (5 bases). Between the trimmed V and J ends, which lost 0 bases and 4 bases, there was a span of 9 bases. This CDR3 comprises 14 residues. Germline V lookup: CDR1 MNHNS, CDR2 SASEGT. The CDR3 is CASSEAPGPYGYTF. CDR3 DNA sequence: TGTGCCAGCAGTGAAGCCCCAGGGCCCTATGGCTACACCTTC.

The chain links TRBV5-1 to TRBJ2-1; 9 positions match TRBD2. The CDR3 contains 16 residues. Trimming cost V 2 bases and J 4 bases; bases outside gene matches: 7. CDR1 is SGHRS, CDR2 YFSETQ, per germline. This chain's CDR3 is CASSFRLAGLYNEQFF. In DNA, the CDR3 is TGCGCCAGCAGCTTTCGGCTAGCGGGACTTTACAATGAGCAGTTCTTC. Using reference TRBV5-1 and TRBJ2-1 for the parts outside the CDR3, the full variable domain is KAGVTQTPRYLIKTRGQQVTLSCSPISGHRSVSWYQQTPGQGLQFLFEYFSETQRNKGNFPGRFSGRQFSNSRSEMNVSTLELGDSALYLCASSFRLAGLYNEQFFGPGTRLTVL.

The sample holds one count of this clone. The chain combines TRBV29-1 with TRBJ1-1; a weak D match, TRBD1 (6 bases). This CDR3 comprises 13 residues. V was shortened by 7 bases and J by 5 bases, with 17 bases between the two germline ends. CDR1 is SQVTM and CDR2 is ANQGSEA in the germline V gene. In DNA, the CDR3 is TGCAGCGCTCGACAGGCCCAGGGGACTGAAGCTTTCTTT. Translation: CSARQAQGTEAFF.

The V gene is TRBV9, the J gene TRBJ1-1; the D gene is possibly TRBD1 (6 bases). Per the germline V gene, CDR1 is SGDLS and CDR2 is YYNGEE. V dropped 0 bases and J dropped 1 base, with 10 bases sitting between them. The CDR3 length is 15 residues. CDR3 protein: CASSVEGGGNTEAFF. The CDR3 DNA is TGTGCCAGCAGCGTAGAGGGGGGAGGGAACACTGAAGCTTTCTTT.

This clone has only a few counts. The rearrangement joins TRBV11-2 to TRBJ2-3; D call uncertain. The CDR3 consists of 11 residues. Germline V gene lookup returns CDR1 SGHAT and CDR2 FQNNGV. The V and J ends lost 1 base and 8 bases respectively, with 4 bases between them. The CDR3 DNA reads TGTGCCAGCAGCTTAGGAGGTACGCAGTATTTT. Translated: CASSLGGTQYF.